This T cell receptor (beta chain) was identified in a study of cytomegalovirus exposure and HLA in healthy donors. Whole-study context: As an earlier analysis found, about 179 million T cells yielded about 120 million unique TCR beta sequences.

General observations from the study: With further analysis later on, most CMV-associated TCR beta chains appeared HLA-restricted. In presence/absence analyses, roughly uniform sequencing depth across donors was assumed. Trimming of TCR beta V- and J-genes showed a link, identified in a later analysis, to a missense DCLRE1C variant.

Use of 60 Vbeta and 13 Jbeta primers characterized the PCR. Assay: immunoSEQ multiplex PCR; the TCRdb copy retains only in-frame clones and omits some. The sample consists of about 140,000 clones, approximately 80% of them appearing once. Comment on this clone: Its antigen is not identified.

The V gene's germline CDR1 is SNHLY and CDR2 FYNNEI. The CDR3 runs 16 residues. V shed 2 bases and J 5 bases; nucleotides not matched to a gene: 7. The TCR was taken from a man aged 35 to 55 in good health and CMV-seronegative. The chain carries TRBV2 and TRBJ2-5, with 11 bases that match TRBD2. The sequenced sample was PBMCs. The CDR3 region is CASSELLAGGGETQYF. CDR3 DNA: TGTGCCAGCAGTGAACTCCTAGCGGGGGGCGGGGAGACCCAGTACTTC.